Here is one TCR beta chain with its context. The sample comes from a study of T cell changes during pregnancy in multiple sclerosis. Generated by immunoSEQ multiplex PCR, the TCRdb table keeps only in-frame clones and is missing some. Of about 67,000 clones detected, approximately 93% appear once; the ten largest clones hold roughly 1.4%. The CDR3 consists of 16 residues. Germline lookup yields CDR1 SNHLY and CDR2 FYNNEI. The junction had 7 bases not matched to a gene; V was cut back by 5 bases and J by 1 base. The specimen was peripheral blood, collected in the second trimester of pregnancy. The chain uses TRBV2 and TRBJ1-5; the match to TRBD1 covers 8 bases. This TCR came from a female donor with multiple sclerosis, enrolled in a pregnancy study. CDR3 amino acids: CASSFTGGESNQPQHF. The CDR3, as DNA: TGTGCCAGCAGTTTCACAGGGGGAGAAAGCAATCAGCCCCAGCATTTT. Full variable domain (missing parts from reference TRBV2 and TRBJ1-5): EPEVTQTPSHQVTQMGQEVILRCVPISNHLYFYWYRQILGQKVEFLVSFYNNEISEKSEIFDDQFSVERPDGSNFTLKIRSTKLEDSAMYFCASSFTGGESNQPQHFGDGTRLSIL.